This TCR beta chain was documented in a study of lung T cells in sarcoidosis with Löfgren's syndrome. MiXCR, applied by TCRdb to the reads, yields one record per CDR3 protein. This sample carries about 9,400 distinct CDR3 sequences, 15% to 20% of them seen once, and the ten largest clones take more than 6.5%. CDR1 SGHTA and CDR2 FQGNSA come from the germline V gene. V was pared by 5 bases and J by 2 bases, with 5 bases of the junction left unmatched. This CDR3 has 15 amino acids. The receptor was derived from a human donor with sarcoidosis (Löfgren's syndrome or another form), or a control subject (not recorded which). The genes are TRBV7-2 and TRBJ2-3, with 9 bases that match TRBD1. The specimen was CD4+ T cells from bronchoalveolar lavage. CDR3 DNA sequence: TGTGCCAGCAGCAGACAGGGGGGCCTCACAGATACGCAGTATTTT. Amino acid sequence: CASSRQGGLTDTQYF.